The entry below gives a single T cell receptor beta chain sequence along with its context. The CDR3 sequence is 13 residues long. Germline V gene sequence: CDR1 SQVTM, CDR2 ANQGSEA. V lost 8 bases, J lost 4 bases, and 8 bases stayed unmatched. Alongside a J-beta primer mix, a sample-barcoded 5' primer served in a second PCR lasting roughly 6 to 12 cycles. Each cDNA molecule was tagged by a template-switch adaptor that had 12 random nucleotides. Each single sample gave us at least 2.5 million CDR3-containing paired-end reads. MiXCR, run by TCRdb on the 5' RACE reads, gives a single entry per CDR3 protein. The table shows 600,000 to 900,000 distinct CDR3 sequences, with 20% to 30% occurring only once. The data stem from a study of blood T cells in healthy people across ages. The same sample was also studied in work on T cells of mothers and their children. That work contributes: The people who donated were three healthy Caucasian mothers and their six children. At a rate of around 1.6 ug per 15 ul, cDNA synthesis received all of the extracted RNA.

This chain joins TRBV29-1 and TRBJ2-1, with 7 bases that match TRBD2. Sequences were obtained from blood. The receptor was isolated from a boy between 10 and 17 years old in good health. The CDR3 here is CSIVRGGYNEQFF. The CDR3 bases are TGCAGCATTGTTAGGGGAGGGTACAATGAGCAGTTCTTC.